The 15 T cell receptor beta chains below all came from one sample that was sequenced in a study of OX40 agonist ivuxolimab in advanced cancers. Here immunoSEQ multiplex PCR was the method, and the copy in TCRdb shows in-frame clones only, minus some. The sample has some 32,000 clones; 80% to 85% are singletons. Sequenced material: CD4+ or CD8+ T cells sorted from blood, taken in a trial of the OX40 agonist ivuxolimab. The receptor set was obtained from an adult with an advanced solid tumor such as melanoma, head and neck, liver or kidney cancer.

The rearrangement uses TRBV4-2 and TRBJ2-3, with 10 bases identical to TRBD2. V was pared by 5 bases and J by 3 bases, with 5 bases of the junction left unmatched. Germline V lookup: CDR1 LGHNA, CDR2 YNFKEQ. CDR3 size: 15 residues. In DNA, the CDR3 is TGTGCCAGCAGCGAACAGCGGGAGGGTACAGATACGCAGTATTTT. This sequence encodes CASSEQREGTDTQYF.

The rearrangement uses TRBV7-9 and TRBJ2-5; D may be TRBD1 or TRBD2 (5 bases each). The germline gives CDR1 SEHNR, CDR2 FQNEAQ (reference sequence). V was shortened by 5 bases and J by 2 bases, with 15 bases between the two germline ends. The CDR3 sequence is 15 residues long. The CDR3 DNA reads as TGTGCCAGCAGCCGACGGACGGGGCGTCAAGAGACCCAGTACTTC. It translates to CASSRRTGRQETQYF.

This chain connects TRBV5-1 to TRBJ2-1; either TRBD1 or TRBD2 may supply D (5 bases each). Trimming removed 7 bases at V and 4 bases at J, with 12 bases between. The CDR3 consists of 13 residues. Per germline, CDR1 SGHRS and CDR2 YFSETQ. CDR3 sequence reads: CASGTALYNEQFF. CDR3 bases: TGCGCCAGCGGGACGGCCCTTTACAATGAGCAGTTCTTC. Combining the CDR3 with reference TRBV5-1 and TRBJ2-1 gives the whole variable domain KAGVTQTPRYLIKTRGQQVTLSCSPISGHRSVSWYQQTPGQGLQFLFEYFSETQRNKGNFPGRFSGRQFSNSRSEMNVSTLELGDSALYLCASGTALYNEQFFGPGTRLTVL.

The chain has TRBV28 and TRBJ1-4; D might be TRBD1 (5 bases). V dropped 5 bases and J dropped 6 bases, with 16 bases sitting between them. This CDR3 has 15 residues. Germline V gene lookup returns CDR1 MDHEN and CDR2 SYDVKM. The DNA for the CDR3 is TGTGCCAGCAGTCTTTCCTGGGGGAGCGATGAAAAACTGTTTTTT. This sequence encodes CASSLSWGSDEKLFF.

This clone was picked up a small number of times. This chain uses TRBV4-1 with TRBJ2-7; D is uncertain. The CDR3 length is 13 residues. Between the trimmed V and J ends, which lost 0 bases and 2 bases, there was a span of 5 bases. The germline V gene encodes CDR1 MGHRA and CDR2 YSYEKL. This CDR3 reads CASSQDQAYEQYF. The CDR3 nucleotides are TGCGCCAGCAGCCAAGATCAAGCCTACGAGCAGTACTTC.

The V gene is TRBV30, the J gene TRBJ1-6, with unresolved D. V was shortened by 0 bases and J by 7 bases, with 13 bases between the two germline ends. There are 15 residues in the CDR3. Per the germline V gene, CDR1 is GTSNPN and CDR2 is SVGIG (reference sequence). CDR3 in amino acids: CAWSVLGRGNSPLHF. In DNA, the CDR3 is TGTGCCTGGAGTGTATTGGGGAGAGGAAATTCACCCCTCCACTTT.

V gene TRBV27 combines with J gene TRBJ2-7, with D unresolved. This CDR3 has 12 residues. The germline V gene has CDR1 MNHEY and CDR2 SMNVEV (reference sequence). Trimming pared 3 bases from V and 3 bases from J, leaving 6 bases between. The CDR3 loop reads CASSFRGYEQYF. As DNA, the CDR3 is TGTGCCAGCAGTTTCCGAGGCTACGAGCAGTACTTC.

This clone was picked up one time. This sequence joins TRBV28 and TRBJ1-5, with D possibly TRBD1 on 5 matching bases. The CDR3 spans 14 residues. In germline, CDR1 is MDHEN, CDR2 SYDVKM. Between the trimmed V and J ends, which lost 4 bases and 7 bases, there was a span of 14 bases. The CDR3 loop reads CASSSRDPGQPQHF. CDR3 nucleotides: TGTGCCAGCAGTTCGCGGGACCCGGGGCAGCCCCAGCATTTT.

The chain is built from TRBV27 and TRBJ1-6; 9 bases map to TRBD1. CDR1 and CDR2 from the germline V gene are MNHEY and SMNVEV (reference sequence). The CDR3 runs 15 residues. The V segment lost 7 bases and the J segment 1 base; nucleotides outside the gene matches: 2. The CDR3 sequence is CASKDRGSYNSPLHF. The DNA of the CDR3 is TGTGCCAGCAAGGACAGGGGTTCCTATAATTCACCCCTCCACTTT.

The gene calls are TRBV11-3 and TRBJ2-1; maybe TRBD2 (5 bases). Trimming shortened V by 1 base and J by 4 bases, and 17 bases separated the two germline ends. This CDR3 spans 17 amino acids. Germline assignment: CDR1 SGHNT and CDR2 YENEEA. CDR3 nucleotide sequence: TGTGCCAGCAGCTTAGGGGCTAGCTTCATGGGTTACAATGAGCAGTTCTTC. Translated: CASSLGASFMGYNEQFF.

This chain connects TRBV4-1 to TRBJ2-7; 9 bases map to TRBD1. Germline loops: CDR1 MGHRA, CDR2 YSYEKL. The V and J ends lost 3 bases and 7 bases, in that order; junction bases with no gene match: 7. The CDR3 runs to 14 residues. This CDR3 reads CASSQPDRGGEQYF. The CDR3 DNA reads TGCGCCAGCAGCCAGCCCGACAGGGGGGGAGAGCAGTACTTC.

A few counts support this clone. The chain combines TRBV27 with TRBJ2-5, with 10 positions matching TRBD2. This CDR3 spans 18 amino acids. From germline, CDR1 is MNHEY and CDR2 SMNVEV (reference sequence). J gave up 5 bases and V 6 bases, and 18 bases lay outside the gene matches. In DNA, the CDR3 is TGTGCCAGCAGCCGTATCGGTAGCGGGGGGCCCGGGTGGGAGACCCAGTACTTC. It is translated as CASSRIGSGGPGWETQYF.

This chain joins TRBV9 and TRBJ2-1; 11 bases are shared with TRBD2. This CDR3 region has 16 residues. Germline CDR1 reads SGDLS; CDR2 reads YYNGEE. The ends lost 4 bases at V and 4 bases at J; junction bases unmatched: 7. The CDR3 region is CASSRGTSGGYNEQFF. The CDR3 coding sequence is TGTGCCAGCAGCCGAGGGACTAGCGGAGGGTACAATGAGCAGTTCTTC.

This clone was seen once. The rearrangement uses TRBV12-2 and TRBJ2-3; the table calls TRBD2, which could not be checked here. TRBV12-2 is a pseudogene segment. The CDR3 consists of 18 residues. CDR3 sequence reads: CASRFSPPGLAGSDTQYF. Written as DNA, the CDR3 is TGTGCAAGTCGCTTCTCCCCTCCGGGACTAGCGGGTTCAGATACGCAGTATTTT.

The CDR3 reads CASSQYLDPRSNQPQHF. The CDR3 DNA reads as TGCGCCAGCAGCCAATACCTTGATCCTCGAAGCAATCAGCCCCAGCATTTT. V and J are TRBV4-1 and TRBJ1-5, with D unclear. From germline, CDR1 is MGHRA and CDR2 YSYEKL. CDR3 length equals 17 residues. The V gene lost 2 bases and the J gene lost 1 base, with 15 bases spanning the gap.